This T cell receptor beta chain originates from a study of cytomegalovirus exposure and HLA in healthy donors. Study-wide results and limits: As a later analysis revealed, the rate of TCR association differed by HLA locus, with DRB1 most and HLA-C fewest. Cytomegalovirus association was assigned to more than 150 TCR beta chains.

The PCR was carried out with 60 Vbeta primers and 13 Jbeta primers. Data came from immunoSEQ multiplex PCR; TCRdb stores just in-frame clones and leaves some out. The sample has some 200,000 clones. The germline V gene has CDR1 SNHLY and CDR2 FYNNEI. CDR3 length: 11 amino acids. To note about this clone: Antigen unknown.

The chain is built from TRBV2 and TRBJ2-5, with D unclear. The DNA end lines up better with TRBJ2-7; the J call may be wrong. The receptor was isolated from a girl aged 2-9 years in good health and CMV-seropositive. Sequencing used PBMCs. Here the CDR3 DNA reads TGTGCCAGCAGTGGACTTTACGAGCAGTACTTC. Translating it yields CASSGLYEQYF.